Listed below are T cell receptor beta chains from one sample, sequenced in a study of shared clonotypes between healthy human individuals. Sequencing was performed with immunoSEQ multiplex PCR; in TCRdb, only in-frame clones are kept and a portion is missing. This sample has 950,000 to 1,100,000 clones, with 70% to 80% found just once. Input material: memory CD4+ T cells sorted from blood. These receptors were obtained from a man aged 18 to 30 in good health. The CDR3 runs from the conserved cysteine through the conserved F or W. The order of the fields is CDR3 protein, CDR3 DNA, J gene, V gene, clone size, D gene. The D gene is left open where the match is weak. The size of a clone is reported for some rows only, either as once, few or many, or as a class for expanded clones.

CDR3 protein: CAISESAGTGNTIYF
CDR3 DNA: TGTGCCATCAGTGAGTCAGCGGGGACTGGAAACACCATATATTTT
J gene: TRBJ1-3
V gene: TRBV10-3
clone size: .
D gene: .

CDR3 protein: CASSVGLVDPNEQFF
CDR3 DNA: TGTGCCAGCAGCGTGGGACTAGTCGACCCTAATGAGCAGTTCTTC
J gene: TRBJ2-1
V gene: TRBV9
clone size: .
D gene: TRBD2

CDR3 protein: CASRGEGPSNSPLHF
CDR3 DNA: TGTGCCAGCAGGGGGGAAGGGCCCTCCAATTCACCCCTCCACTTT
J gene: TRBJ1-6
V gene: TRBV2
clone size: once
D gene: .

CDR3 protein: CATSRDYGSGELFF
CDR3 DNA: TGTGCCACCAGCAGAGATTATGGGTCCGGGGAGCTGTTTTTT
J gene: TRBJ2-2
V gene: TRBV15
clone size: .
D gene: .

CDR3 protein: CASSLEGLNQPQHF
CDR3 DNA: TGCGCCAGCAGCTTGGAGGGACTAAATCAGCCCCAGCATTTT
J gene: TRBJ1-5
V gene: TRBV5-1
clone size: few
D gene: .

CDR3 protein: CAWKGGQGYYNEQFF
CDR3 DNA: TGTGCCTGGAAAGGGGGACAGGGGTACTACAATGAGCAGTTCTTC
J gene: TRBJ2-1
V gene: TRBV30
clone size: .
D gene: TRBD1

CDR3 protein: CASSGPYGASGYTF
CDR3 DNA: TGTGCCAGCAGCGGTCCTTACGGGGCTAGTGGCTACACCTTC
J gene: TRBJ1-2
V gene: TRBV9
clone size: .
D gene: .

CDR3 protein: CASRGTGSSTGELFF
CDR3 DNA: TGTGCCAGCCGAGGGACAGGAAGTAGCACCGGGGAGCTGTTTTTT
J gene: TRBJ2-2
V gene: TRBV6-5
clone size: few
D gene: TRBD1

CDR3 protein: CASSYGGAYGYTF
CDR3 DNA: TGTGCCAGCAGTTACGGGGGGGCCTATGGCTACACCTTC
J gene: TRBJ1-2
V gene: TRBV28
clone size: once
D gene: .

CDR3 protein: CASIPTRGETQYF
CDR3 DNA: TGTGCCAGCATACCTACCCGAGGGGAGACCCAGTACTTC
J gene: TRBJ2-5
V gene: TRBV6-1
clone size: .
D gene: .

CDR3 protein: CASSSGTLNTEAFF
CDR3 DNA: TGTGCCAGCAGCTCGGGGACATTGAACACTGAAGCTTTCTTT
J gene: TRBJ1-1
V gene: TRBV5-8
clone size: once
D gene: .

CDR3 protein: CASSPYREADGYTF
CDR3 DNA: TGTGCCAGCTCACCCTACAGGGAGGCGGATGGCTACACCTTC
J gene: TRBJ1-2
V gene: TRBV18
clone size: .
D gene: .

CDR3 protein: CASSQSKDTQYF
CDR3 DNA: TGTGCCAGCAGCCAATCAAAAGATACGCAGTATTTT
J gene: TRBJ2-3
V gene: TRBV16
clone size: .
D gene: .

CDR3 protein: CASSLTGSSNYGYTF
CDR3 DNA: TGTGCCAGCAGCTTAACGGGATCTTCTAACTATGGCTACACCTTC
J gene: TRBJ1-2
V gene: TRBV7-2
clone size: .
D gene: .

CDR3 protein: CASSSGTQPGELFF
CDR3 DNA: TGCGCCAGCAGCTCCGGGACTCAGCCCGGGGAGCTGTTTTTT
J gene: TRBJ2-2
V gene: TRBV5-1
clone size: .
D gene: .

CDR3 protein: CASSQVPSGNAGELFF
CDR3 DNA: TGTGCCAGCAGCCAAGTTCCTAGCGGGAATGCCGGGGAGCTGTTTTTT
J gene: TRBJ2-2
V gene: TRBV4-2
clone size: .
D gene: TRBD2

CDR3 protein: CASSLGQIQYGYTF
CDR3 DNA: TGCGCCAGCAGCTTGGGACAGATACAATATGGGTACACCTTC
J gene: TRBJ1-2
V gene: TRBV5-1
clone size: once
D gene: .